What follows is one TCR beta chain and its context. Together with a sample-barcoded 5' primer, a J-beta primer mix was included in a second PCR lasting about 6 to 12 cycles. MiXCR, applied by TCRdb to the 5' RACE reads, yields one record per CDR3 protein. The sample lists about 1.1 million distinct CDR3 sequences, more than 30% occurring once. Germline values: CDR1 MRHNA, CDR2 SNTAGT. Trimming shortened V by 0 bases and J by 5 bases, and 10 bases separated the two germline ends. The CDR3 has 14 amino acids. These data are taken from a study of blood T cells in healthy people across ages. This receptor was obtained from a man aged 18 to 30 in good health. Sequences were obtained from blood. This chain connects TRBV6-4 to TRBJ1-1; D is ambiguous. This CDR3 reads CASSDSSIGTEAFF. The CDR3 DNA follows: TGTGCCAGCAGTGACTCCAGTATTGGGACTGAAGCTTTCTTT.